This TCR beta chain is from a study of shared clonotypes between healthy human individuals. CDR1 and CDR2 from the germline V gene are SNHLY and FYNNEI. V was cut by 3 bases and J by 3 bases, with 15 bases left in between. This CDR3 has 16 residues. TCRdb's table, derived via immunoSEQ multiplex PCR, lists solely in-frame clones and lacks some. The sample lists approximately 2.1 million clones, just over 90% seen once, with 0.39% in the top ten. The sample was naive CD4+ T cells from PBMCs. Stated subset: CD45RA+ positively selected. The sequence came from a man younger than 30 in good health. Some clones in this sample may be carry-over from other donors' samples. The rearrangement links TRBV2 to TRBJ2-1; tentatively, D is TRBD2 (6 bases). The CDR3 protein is CASSERGTSNYNEQFF. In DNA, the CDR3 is TGTGCCAGCAGTGAGCGGGGAACGAGTAACTACAATGAGCAGTTCTTC.